The source of this T cell receptor beta chain is a study of control samples from healthy donors and cancer patients. Produced via immunoSEQ multiplex PCR; TCRdb's table is partial and in-frame only. The repertoire holds 150,000 to 200,000 clones, with roughly 92% as singletons. The CDR3 is 15 residues long. Germline-derived CDR1 and CDR2 are SGHTA and FQGTGA. V was pared by 2 bases and J by 0 bases, with 8 bases between. The chain links TRBV7-3 to TRBJ2-1; D perhaps matches TRBD2 (6 bases). The clonotype comes from a woman between 18 and 29 years old in good health. Sequences were obtained from blood. The CDR3 bases are TGTGCCAGCAGCTTAGCGGGGAGCTCCTACAATGAGCAGTTCTTC. This sequence encodes CASSLAGSSYNEQFF.